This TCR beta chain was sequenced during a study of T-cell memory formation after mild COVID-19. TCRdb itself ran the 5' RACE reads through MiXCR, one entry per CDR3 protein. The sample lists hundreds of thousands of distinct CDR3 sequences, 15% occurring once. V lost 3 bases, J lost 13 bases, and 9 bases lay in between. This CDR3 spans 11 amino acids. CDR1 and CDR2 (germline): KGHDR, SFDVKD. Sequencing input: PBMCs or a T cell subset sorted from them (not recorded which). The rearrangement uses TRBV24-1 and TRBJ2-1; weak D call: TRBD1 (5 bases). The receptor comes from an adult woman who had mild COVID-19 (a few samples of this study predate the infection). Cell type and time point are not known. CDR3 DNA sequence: TGTGCCACCAGTGATACAGGCACCCAGTTCTTC. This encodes CATSDTGTQFF.